Presented here are 3 T cell receptor beta chains from one specimen sequenced in a study of T cells in Graves' hyperthyroidism and ophthalmopathy. Amplified regions were TCR beta CDR3 sequences from RNA transcripts. Primed by the HTBI set, a first-round RT-PCR was run on the TCR CDR3. TCRdb processed the multiplex PCR reads anew with MiXCR; each CDR3 protein has one entry. The sample contains hundreds of thousands of distinct CDR3 sequences, around 15% of which appear only once. The sequencing input was blood. Receptor source: a woman between 18 and 29 years old with Graves' hyperthyroidism.

The chain employs TRBV12-3 or TRBV12-4 and TRBJ2-6; maybe TRBD1 (6 bases). The CDR3 runs to 16 residues. The V end lost 2 bases, the J end lost 1 base, and 9 bases lay between the germline ends. CDR3 nucleotides: TGTGCCAGCAGTTTATCGGGACATTCTGGGGCCAACGTCCTGACTTTC. Its translation is CASSLSGHSGANVLTF.

This clonotype was detected many times. The chain carries TRBV7-3 and TRBJ2-3, with 12 bases fitting TRBD1. Losses at the gene ends were 4 bases for V and 0 bases for J; bases not matched to a gene: 5. The CDR3 is 17 amino acids. CDR1 is SGHTA and CDR2 is FQGTGA in the germline V gene. The DNA for the CDR3 is TGTGCCAGCAGCTGGGGACAGGGGGCCCGTAGCACAGATACGCAGTATTTT. As protein: CASSWGQGARSTDTQYF.

V and J are TRBV24-1 and TRBJ1-3; 12 bases are a match to TRBD1. The junction had 10 bases not matched to a gene; V was cut back by 3 bases and J by 2 bases. The CDR3 covers 19 residues. Germline V gene data show CDR1 as KGHDR and CDR2 as SFDVKD. DNA for the CDR3: TGTGCCACCAGTGATATCACCGCGGGACAGGGGGCTACTGGAAACACCATATATTTT. Translated, it gives CATSDITAGQGATGNTIYF.